This passage covers 10 T cell receptor beta chains from one sample sequenced in a study of T cells expressing NK-cell markers. TCRdb re-called the 5' RACE reads; every CDR3 protein appears as one record, without DNA. Its listing shows a few hundred thousand distinct CDR3 sequences. What was sequenced was blood T cells: a sorted CD56 or NKG2C T cell subset, CD4+ or CD8+ T cells, or bulk PBMC T cells (not recorded which). The receptors shown here come from a man younger than 35 in good health.

The V and J genes are TRBV12-3 or TRBV12-4 and TRBJ2-3; no DNA is available, so the TRBD2 call from TCRdb remains unchecked. The CDR3 is 20 amino acids. The CDR3 reads CASTALVLAEVLNRADTQYF.

J is TRBJ2-2 and V is TRBV6-2 or TRBV6-3. CDR1 MNHEY and CDR2 SVGEGT come from the germline V gene. The CDR3 spans 15 residues. CDR3 protein: CASSPRRVNTGELFF.

The rearrangement links TRBV7-6 to TRBJ1-5; TCRdb's assignment of TRBD1 cannot be checked, as there is no DNA. The germline gives CDR1 SGHVS, CDR2 FNYEAQ. The CDR3 contains 14 residues. Here the CDR3 reads CASSFGAGDQPQHF.

The V call is TRBV11-2, the J call TRBJ2-5; TCRdb picks TRBD2, but there is no DNA to check that call. CDR3 length equals 17 residues. Germline CDR1 reads SGHAT; CDR2 reads FQNNGV. CDR3 sequence: CASRETSGPSGGETQYF.

This chain uses TRBV7-9 with TRBJ2-2. The CDR3 covers 15 residues. The V gene's germline CDR1 is SEHNR and CDR2 FQNEAQ (reference sequence). The CDR3 loop is CASSRSGLHTGELFF. The full variable domain, rest sourced from reference TRBV7-9 and TRBJ2-2, is DTGVSQNPRHKITKRGQNVTFRCDPISEHNRLYWYRQTLGQGPEFLTYFQNEAQLEKSRLLSDRFSAERPKGSFSTLEIQRTEQGDSAMYLCASSRSGLHTGELFFGEGSRLTVL.

V is TRBV21-1 and J is TRBJ2-5; TCRdb reports TRBD1, a call that lacks DNA to check it against. TRBV21-1 is tagged as a pseudogene. The CDR3 covers 15 residues. CDR3 sequence: CASSKARQARKTQYF.

The chain couples TRBV6-2 or TRBV6-3 to TRBJ2-5; TCRdb lists TRBD2, though no DNA is available to test this call. CDR3 length: 14 amino acids. Per the germline V gene, CDR1 is MNHEY and CDR2 is SVGEGT. This CDR3 is CASSPPSGQETQYF.

Here the CDR3 reads CASSLMGGRSTDTQYF. The chain links TRBV7-2 to TRBJ2-3. This CDR3 spans 16 amino acids. CDR1 and CDR2 (germline): SGHTA, FQGNSA. Together with reference TRBV7-2 and TRBJ2-3, the CDR3 gives the full variable domain: GAGVSQSPSNKVTEKGKDVELRCDPISGHTALYWYRQSLGQGLEFLIYFQGNSAPDKSGLPSDRFSAERTGGSVSTLTIQRTQQEDSAVYLCASSLMGGRSTDTQYFGPGTRLTVL.

The chain has TRBV2 and TRBJ2-1; TCRdb proposes TRBD2, but this gene call is untestable without DNA. CDR1 SNHLY and CDR2 FYNNEI come from the germline V gene. The CDR3 extends over 11 amino acids. CDR3 residues: CASSGETEQFF.

V gene TRBV19 combines with J gene TRBJ2-1; no DNA is available, so the TRBD2 call from TCRdb remains unchecked. This CDR3 comprises 13 residues. Germline V gives CDR1 LNHDA, CDR2 SQIVND (reference sequence). CDR3 amino acids: CASRGEGRNEQFF.